A single T cell receptor (beta chain) is shown here with its context. From germline, CDR1 is DFQATT and CDR2 SNEGSKA (reference sequence). Trimming removed 5 bases from V and 0 bases from J, with 13 bases in between. The CDR3 is 14 amino acids. Each sample had at least 6 million PBMCs isolated. This sample is part of a study of blood T cells in healthy people across ages. Next came a second PCR, run for roughly 6 to 11 cycles, which used a sample-barcoded 5' primer along with a J-beta primer mix. Through a template-switch adaptor with 12 random nucleotides, each cDNA molecule received a tag. Sequencing recovered at least 2.5 million CDR3-containing paired-end reads from each sample. TCRdb re-derived calls from the 5' RACE reads in MiXCR, one entry per CDR3 protein. The sample contains some 1.5 million distinct CDR3 sequences, 28% of which appear only once.

The genes are TRBV20-1 and TRBJ1-2; no clear D. The specimen was blood. The receptor comes from a woman aged 25 to 39 in good health. CDR3 loop: CSAPPAGSNYGYTF. The CDR3 nucleotides are TGCAGTGCTCCTCCGGCCGGCTCTAACTATGGCTACACCTTC.